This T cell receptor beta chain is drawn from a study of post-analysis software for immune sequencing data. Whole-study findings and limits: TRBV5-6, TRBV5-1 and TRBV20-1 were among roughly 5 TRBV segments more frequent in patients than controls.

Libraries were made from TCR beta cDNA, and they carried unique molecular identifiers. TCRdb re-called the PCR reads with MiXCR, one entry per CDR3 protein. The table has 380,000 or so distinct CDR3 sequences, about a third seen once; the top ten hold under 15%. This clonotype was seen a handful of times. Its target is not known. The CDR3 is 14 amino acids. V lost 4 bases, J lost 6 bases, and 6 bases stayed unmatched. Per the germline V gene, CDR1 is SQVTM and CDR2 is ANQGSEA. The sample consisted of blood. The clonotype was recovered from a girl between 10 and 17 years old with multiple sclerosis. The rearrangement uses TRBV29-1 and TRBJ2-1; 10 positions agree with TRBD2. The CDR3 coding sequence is TGCAGCGTTGTAGCGGGGGGATTCCCCAATGAGCAGTTCTTC. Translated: CSVVAGGFPNEQFF.